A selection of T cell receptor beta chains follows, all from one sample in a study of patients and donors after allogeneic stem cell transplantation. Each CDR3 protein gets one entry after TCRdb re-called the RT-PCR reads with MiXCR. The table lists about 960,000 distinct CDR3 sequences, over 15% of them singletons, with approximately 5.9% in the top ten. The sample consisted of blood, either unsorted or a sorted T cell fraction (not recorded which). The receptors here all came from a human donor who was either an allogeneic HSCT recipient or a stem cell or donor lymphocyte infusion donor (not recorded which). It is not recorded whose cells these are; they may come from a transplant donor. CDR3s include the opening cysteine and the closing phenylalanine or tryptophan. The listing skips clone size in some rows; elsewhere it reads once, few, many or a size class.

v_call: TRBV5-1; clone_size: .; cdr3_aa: CASSSGLAGTTDTQYF
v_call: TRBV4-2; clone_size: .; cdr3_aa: CASSQILEKPSYEQYF
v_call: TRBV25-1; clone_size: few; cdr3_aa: CASKQEGYGYTF
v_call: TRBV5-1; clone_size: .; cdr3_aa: CASREGDLPRNIQYF
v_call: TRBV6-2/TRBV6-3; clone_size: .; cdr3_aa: CASNINVGALHEQYF
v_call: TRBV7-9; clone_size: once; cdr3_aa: CASSFGGSLNTEAFF
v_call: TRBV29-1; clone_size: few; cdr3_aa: CSVGETGLRQETQYF
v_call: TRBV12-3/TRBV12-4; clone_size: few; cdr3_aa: CASSLPTGGSNEKLFF
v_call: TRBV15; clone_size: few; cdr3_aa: CATSRLGGETQYF
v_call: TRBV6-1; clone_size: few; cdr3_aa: CASSPTYHYSNQPQHF
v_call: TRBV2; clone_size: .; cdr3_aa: CASSEAGIGAFF
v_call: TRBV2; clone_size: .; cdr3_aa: CASSPEGQSGELFF
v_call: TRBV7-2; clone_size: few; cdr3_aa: CASSLSSGFKYF
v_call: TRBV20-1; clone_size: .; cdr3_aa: CSAMRWGQLSGYTF
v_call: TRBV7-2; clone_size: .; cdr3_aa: CASSFAAPTDTQYF
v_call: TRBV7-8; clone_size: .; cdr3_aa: CASSLARAGGANSYNEQFF
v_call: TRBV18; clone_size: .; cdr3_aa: CASSPRSDEKLFF
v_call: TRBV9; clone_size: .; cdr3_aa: CASSVKSGHSNEQFF
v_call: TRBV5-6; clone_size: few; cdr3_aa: CASSPGGVTYGYTF
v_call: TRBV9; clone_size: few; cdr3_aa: CASSNLAGAKGDTQYF
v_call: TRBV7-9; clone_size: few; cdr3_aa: CASSPPTEAGYGYTF
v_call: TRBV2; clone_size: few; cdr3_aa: CASLPRTDTQYF
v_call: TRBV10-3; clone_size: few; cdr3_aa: CAISVHTNTGELFF
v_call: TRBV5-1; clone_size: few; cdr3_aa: CASRRATSGTGANVLTF
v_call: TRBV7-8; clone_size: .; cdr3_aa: CASSAQLRGERARTDTQYF
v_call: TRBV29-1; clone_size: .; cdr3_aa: CSVGGGSGPDTRYF
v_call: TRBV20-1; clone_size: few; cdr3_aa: CSAPPPRSSYNSPLHF
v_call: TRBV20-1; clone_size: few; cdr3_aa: CSAPDGRGGYTF
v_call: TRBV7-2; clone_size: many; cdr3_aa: CASSFPGTSTDTQYF
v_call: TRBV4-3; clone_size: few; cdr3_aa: CASSQDPRDTQYF
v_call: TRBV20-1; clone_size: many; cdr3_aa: CSVKGGASPLHF
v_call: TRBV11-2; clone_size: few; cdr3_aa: CASSSFGERRTGELFF
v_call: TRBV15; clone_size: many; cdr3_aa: CATSRDQTRTNTEAFF
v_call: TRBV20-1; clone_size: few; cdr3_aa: CSARGLLSFSYEQYF
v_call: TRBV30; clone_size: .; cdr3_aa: CAWSVRVGEFGFF
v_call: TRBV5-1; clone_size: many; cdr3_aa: CASSRIPGHENTDTQYF
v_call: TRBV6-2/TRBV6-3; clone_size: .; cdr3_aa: CASSYAAGGLQETQYF
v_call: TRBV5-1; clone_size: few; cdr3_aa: CASNPPSGRVDTQYF
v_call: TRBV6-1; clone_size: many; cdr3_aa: CASRPGRDRNSPLHF
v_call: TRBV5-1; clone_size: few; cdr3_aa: CASGLAGGMDEQFF
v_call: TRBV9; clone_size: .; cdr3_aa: CASSQLLAGYNEQFF
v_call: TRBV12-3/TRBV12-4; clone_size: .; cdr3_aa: CASSLDRGTSYEQYF
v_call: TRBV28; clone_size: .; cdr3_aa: CASSLRAGAAYEQYF
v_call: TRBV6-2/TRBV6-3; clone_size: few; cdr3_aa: CASIGRSEQYF
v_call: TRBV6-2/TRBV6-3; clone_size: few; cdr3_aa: CASSYLAGRYEQYF
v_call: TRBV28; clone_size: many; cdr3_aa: CASSLEIEGTDGYTF
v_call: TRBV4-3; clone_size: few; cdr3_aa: CASSQDPTYTDTQYF
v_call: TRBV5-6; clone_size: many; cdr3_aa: CASSFVTGARNEQFF
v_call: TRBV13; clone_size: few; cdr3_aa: CASSSRLAGADTQYF
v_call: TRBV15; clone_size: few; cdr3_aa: CATSRVVNRGPDTQYF
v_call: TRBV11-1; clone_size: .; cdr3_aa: CASSLNWDMVYEQYF
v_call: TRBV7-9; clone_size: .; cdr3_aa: CASSPPAARGNSYEQYF
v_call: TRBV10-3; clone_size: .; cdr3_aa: CAISEPGLASSYEQYF
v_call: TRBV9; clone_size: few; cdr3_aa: CASSLLWGSYNEQFF
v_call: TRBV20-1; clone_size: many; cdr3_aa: CSARELGQRLPNYGYTF
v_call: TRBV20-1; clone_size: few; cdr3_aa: CSAPERQRNTEAFF
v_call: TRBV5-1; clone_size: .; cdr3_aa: CASSLEAFSSYNEQFF
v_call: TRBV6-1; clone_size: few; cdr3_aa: CASSVGRQGKGGYTF
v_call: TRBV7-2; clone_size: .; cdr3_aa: CASSWDPGRGTDTQYF
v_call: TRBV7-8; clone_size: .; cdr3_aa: CASSPPFSGASTEAFF